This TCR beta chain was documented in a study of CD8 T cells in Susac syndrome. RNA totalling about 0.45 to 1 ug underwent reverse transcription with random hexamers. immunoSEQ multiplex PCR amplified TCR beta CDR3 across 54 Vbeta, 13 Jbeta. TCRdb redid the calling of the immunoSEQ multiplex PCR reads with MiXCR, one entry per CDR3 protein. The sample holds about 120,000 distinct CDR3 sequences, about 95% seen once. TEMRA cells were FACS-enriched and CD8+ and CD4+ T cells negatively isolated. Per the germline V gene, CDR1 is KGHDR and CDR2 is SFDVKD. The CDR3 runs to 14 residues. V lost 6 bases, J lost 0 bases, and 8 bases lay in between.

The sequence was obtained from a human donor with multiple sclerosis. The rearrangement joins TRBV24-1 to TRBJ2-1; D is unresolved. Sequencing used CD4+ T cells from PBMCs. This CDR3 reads CATSSPSSYNEQFF. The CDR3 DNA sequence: TGTGCCACCAGTTCCCCTAGCTCCTACAATGAGCAGTTCTTC.